A single sample gave rise to the 3 T cell receptor beta chains below, sequenced in a study of T cell responses to AZD1222 COVID-19 vaccine. Sequenced by immunoSEQ multiplex PCR; TCRdb stores in-frame clones only, minus some. The table shows 90,000 to 110,000 clones, with over 75% occurring only once. The specimen was peripheral blood, collected on day 0 of AZD1222 vaccination. The origin of the receptors is an adult in good health.

The rearrangement links TRBV11-2 to TRBJ1-2; no clear D gene. The CDR3 is made up of 13 amino acids. V dropped 5 bases and J dropped 4 bases, with 11 bases sitting between them. Per the germline V gene, CDR1 is SGHAT and CDR2 is FQNNGV. CDR3 amino acids: CASSPFNSYGYTF. The CDR3 nucleotides are TGTGCCAGCAGCCCCTTCAACAGCTATGGCTACACCTTC.

V gene TRBV7-6 combines with J gene TRBJ2-2, with no clear D. The CDR3 sequence is 16 residues long. The ends were cut back, 5 bases at V and 2 bases at J, with 15 bases in the middle. Germline assignment: CDR1 SGHVS and CDR2 FNYEAQ. The CDR3 spells CASSPSVGGNTGELFF. CDR3 coding DNA: TGTGCCAGCAGCCCCTCGGTGGGCGGAAACACCGGGGAGCTGTTTTTT.

The genes are TRBV5-1 and TRBJ2-2; D is uncertain. V was trimmed by 4 bases and J by 3 bases, leaving 10 bases between them. CDR1 and CDR2 (germline): SGHRS, YFSETQ. The CDR3 length is 14 residues. CDR3: CASSDTGDTGELFF. The DNA of the CDR3 is TGCGCCAGCAGCGATACGGGTGACACCGGGGAGCTGTTTTTT.